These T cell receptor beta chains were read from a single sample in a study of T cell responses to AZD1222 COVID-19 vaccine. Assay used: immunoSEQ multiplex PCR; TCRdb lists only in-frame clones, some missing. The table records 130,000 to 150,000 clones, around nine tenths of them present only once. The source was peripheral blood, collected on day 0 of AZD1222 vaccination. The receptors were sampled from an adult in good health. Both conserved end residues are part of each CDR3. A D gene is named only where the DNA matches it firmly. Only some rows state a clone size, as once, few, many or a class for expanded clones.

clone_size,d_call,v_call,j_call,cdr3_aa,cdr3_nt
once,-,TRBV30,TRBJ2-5,CAGFGASQTQETQYF,TGTGCCGGGTTCGGGGCTAGCCAAACCCAAGAGACCCAGTACTTC
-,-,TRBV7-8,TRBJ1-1,CASSLGGPKNTEAFF,TGTGCCAGCAGCTTGGGCGGCCCCAAGAACACTGAAGCTTTCTTT
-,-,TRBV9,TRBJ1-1,CASRPGRRNTEAFF,TGTGCCAGCAGGCCTGGGCGAAGGAACACTGAAGCTTTCTTT
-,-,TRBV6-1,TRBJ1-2,CASSEANEGGRGYTF,TGTGCCAGCAGTGAAGCGAATGAGGGGGGCCGTGGCTACACCTTC
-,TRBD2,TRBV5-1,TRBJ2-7,CASSWVSGTSYEQYF,TGCGCCAGCAGCTGGGTTAGCGGGACATCCTACGAGCAGTACTTC
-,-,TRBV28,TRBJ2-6,CASKGSSFSGANVLTF,TGTGCCAGCAAGGGCAGTTCGTTTTCTGGGGCCAACGTCCTGACTTTC
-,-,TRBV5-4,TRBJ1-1,CASSAPPNTEAFF,TGTGCCAGCAGCGCGCCTCCGAACACTGAAGCTTTCTTT
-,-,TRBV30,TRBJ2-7,CAWSGNSLSEQYF,TGTGCCTGGAGTGGCAATAGCCTCAGCGAGCAGTACTTC
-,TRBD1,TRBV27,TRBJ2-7,CASSPVGQFSYEQYF,TGTGCCAGCAGTCCCGTGGGACAGTTCTCCTACGAGCAGTACTTC
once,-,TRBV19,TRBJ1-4,CASKAATNEKLFF,TGTGCCAGTAAGGCAGCAACTAATGAAAAACTGTTTTTT
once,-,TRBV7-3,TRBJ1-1,CASSLIGGMNTEAFF,TGTGCCAGCAGCTTAATTGGGGGTATGAACACTGAAGCTTTCTTT
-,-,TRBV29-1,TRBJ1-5,CSVGGVNQPQHF,TGCAGCGTTGGGGGAGTGAATCAGCCCCAGCATTTT
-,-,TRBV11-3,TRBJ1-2,CTSSATTGSHGYTF,TGTACCAGCAGCGCGACGACAGGATCCCATGGCTACACCTTC
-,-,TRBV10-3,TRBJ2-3,CAISGGTASTDTQYF,TGTGCCATCAGCGGAGGGACAGCGAGCACAGATACGCAGTATTTT
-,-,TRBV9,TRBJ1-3,CASSVRSGLVGNTIYF,TGTGCCAGCAGCGTACGATCAGGCCTGGTTGGAAACACCATATATTTT
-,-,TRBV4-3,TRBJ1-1,CASSQDLGQDTEAFF,TGCGCCAGCAGCCAAGATCTAGGGCAGGACACTGAAGCTTTCTTT
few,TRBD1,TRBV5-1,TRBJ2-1,CASSPGQGSYNEQFF,TGCGCCAGCAGCCCGGGACAGGGGAGCTACAATGAGCAGTTCTTC
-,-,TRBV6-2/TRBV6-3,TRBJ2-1,CASSYSRAEGHYNEQFF,TGTGCCAGCAGTTACTCCCGGGCGGAAGGGCACTACAATGAGCAGTTCTTC
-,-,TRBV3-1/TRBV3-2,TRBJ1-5,CASSQDRAPNQPQHF,TGTGCCAGCAGCCAAGACAGGGCCCCCAATCAGCCCCAGCATTTT
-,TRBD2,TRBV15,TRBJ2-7,CATSREGAGRAGGYEQYF,TGTGCCACCAGCAGAGAGGGGGCCGGTCGAGCGGGGGGCTACGAGCAGTACTTC
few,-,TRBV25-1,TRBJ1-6,CASSENPKNSPLHF,TGTGCCAGCAGTGAGAATCCCAAGAATTCACCCCTCCACTTT
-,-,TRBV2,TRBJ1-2,CASSEGPLSGYTF,TGTGCCAGCAGTGAGGGTCCCCTTAGCGGCTACACCTTC
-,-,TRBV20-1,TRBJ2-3,CSASLGDTQYF,TGCAGTGCCAGCCTGGGCGATACGCAGTATTTT
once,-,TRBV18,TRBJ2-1,CASSPGSYNEQFF,TGTGCCAGCTCCCCGGGGTCCTACAATGAGCAGTTCTTC
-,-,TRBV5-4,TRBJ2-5,CASSQAVVVTQETQYF,TGTGCCAGCAGCCAGGCAGTCGTCGTGACACAAGAGACCCAGTACTTC
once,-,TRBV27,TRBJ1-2,CASSLSAVGFASGAYGYTF,TGTGCCAGCAGTTTATCGGCAGTCGGATTCGCCAGCGGGGCCTATGGCTACACCTTC
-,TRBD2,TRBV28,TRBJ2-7,CASSTVLAGVSYEQYF,TGTGCCAGCAGCACCGTCCTAGCGGGAGTGTCCTACGAGCAGTACTTC
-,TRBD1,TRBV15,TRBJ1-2,CATSSGQANYGYTF,TGTGCCACCAGCTCCGGACAGGCTAACTATGGCTACACCTTC
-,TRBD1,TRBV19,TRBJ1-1,CASSGIQGLGNTEAFF,TGTGCCAGTAGTGGTATACAGGGGTTAGGGAACACTGAAGCTTTCTTT
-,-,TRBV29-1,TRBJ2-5,CSVGTRIGETQYF,TGCAGCGTGGGTACTAGAATAGGAGAGACCCAGTACTTC
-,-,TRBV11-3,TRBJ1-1,CASSPPAPGTQTYAFF,TGTGCCAGCAGCCCCCCGGCCCCCGGGACGCAAACCTATGCTTTCTTT
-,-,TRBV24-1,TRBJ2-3,CATSGWRPTDTQYF,TGTGCCACCAGTGGGTGGAGGCCCACAGATACGCAGTATTTT
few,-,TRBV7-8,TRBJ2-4,CASSSKVQGSGNIQYF,TGTGCCAGCAGCTCAAAGGTACAGGGTTCGGGAAACATTCAGTACTTC
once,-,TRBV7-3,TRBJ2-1,CASSFFGGQYNEQFF,TGTGCCAGCAGCTTTTTTGGCGGACAGTACAATGAGCAGTTCTTC
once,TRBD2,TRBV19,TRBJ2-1,CASSIASGPYNEQFF,TGTGCCAGTAGTATTGCTAGCGGTCCATACAATGAGCAGTTCTTC
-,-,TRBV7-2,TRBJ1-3,CASRQTAPSSGNTIYF,TGTGCCAGCAGACAGACCGCCCCGAGCTCTGGAAACACCATATATTTT
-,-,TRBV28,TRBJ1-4,CATLGATNEKLFF,TGTGCCACCCTGGGTGCAACTAATGAAAAACTGTTTTTT
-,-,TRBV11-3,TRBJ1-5,CASSPPTGPYSNQPQHF,TGTGCCAGCAGCCCCCCTACAGGACCCTATAGCAATCAGCCCCAGCATTTT
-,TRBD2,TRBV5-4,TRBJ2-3,CASSSGTSGRGTDTQYF,TGTGCCAGCAGCTCCGGGACTAGCGGGAGGGGCACAGATACGCAGTATTTT
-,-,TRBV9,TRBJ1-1,CASSPGIMATEAFF,TGTGCCAGCAGCCCAGGGATAATGGCCACTGAAGCTTTCTTT
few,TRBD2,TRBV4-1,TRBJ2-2,CASSHTTSGRVTGELFF,TGCGCCAGCAGCCACACGACTAGCGGGAGGGTCACCGGGGAGCTGTTTTTT
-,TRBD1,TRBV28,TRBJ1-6,CASSRNWGQAYF,TGTGCCAGCAGCCGGAATTGGGGACAGGCGTACTTT